One and the same sample provided the 18 T cell receptor beta chains below, sequenced in a study of blood T cells in healthy people across ages (dated by TCRdb to about 2015). Receptor amplification or capture employed 5' RACE. For sequencing, an Illumina HiSeq 2500 was employed. A second roughly 6 to 12 cycle PCR used a sample-barcoded 5' primer and a J-beta primer mix. TCRdb trimmed the raw reads at Q25, called clones with MiXCR and kept productive beta chains. Each CDR3 protein appears once, grouped with its most common genes and DNA. The sample table contains around 1,000,000 distinct CDR3 sequences; only one count was recorded for roughly two fifths of them. Under 15% of the sample is held by the ten biggest clonotypes. Sequencing input: blood. Receptors were obtained from a man younger than 35 in good health.

The J gene is TRBJ1-1, the V gene TRBV7-6; D might be TRBD1 (5 bases). The ends were cut back, 5 bases at V and 3 bases at J, with 16 bases in the middle. The germline V gene encodes CDR1 SGHVS and CDR2 FNYEAQ. This CDR3 region has 15 residues. As DNA, the CDR3 is TGTGCCAGCAGCCCACACAGGAGGCAGGACACTGAAGCTTTCTTT. It specifies CASSPHRRQDTEAFF.

This clonotype turned up a few times. The gene calls are TRBV7-6 and TRBJ2-1; perhaps D is TRBD1 or TRBD2 (5 bases each). Trimming removed 3 bases at V and 6 bases at J, with 18 bases between. Germline V gives CDR1 SGHVS, CDR2 FNYEAQ. CDR3 length: 16 residues. The CDR3 bases are TGTGCCAGCAGCTTGACGGGTGGGGGAAATCTCAATGAGCAGTTCTTC. Its protein product is CASSLTGGGNLNEQFF.

The gene calls are TRBV4-3 and TRBJ1-6, with TRBD1 matching 7 bases. The CDR3 has 15 amino acids. V lost 2 bases and J lost 4; bases outside the gene matches: 2. CDR1 and CDR2 (germline): LGHNA, YSLEER. The CDR3 loop reads CASSQRQGYNSPLHF. In nucleotides, the CDR3 is TGCGCCAGCAGCCAAAGACAGGGATATAATTCACCCCTCCACTTT.

CDR3 amino acids: CASSFLYDRYNTGELFF. CDR3 in DNA: TGTGCCAGCAGCTTTCTCTATGACAGATACAACACCGGGGAGCTGTTTTTT. The chain uses TRBV13 and TRBJ2-2; tentative D call: TRBD1 (5 bases). Germline loops: CDR1 PRHDT, CDR2 FYEKMQ (reference sequence). CDR3 length: 17 residues. V gave up 3 bases and J gave up 2 bases, with 16 bases separating them.

This clonotype came up a few times. The chain combines TRBV2 with TRBJ1-5; D remains unclear. Germline CDR1 SNHLY, CDR2 FYNNEI. The length of the CDR3 is 16 residues. The V and J ends lost 2 bases and 6 bases respectively, with 17 bases between them. CDR3 bases: TGTGCCAGCAGTGAACGGCAGACCTCCGGGCCTCAGCCCCAGCATTTT. Its translation is CASSERQTSGPQPQHF. Full variable domain (missing parts from reference TRBV2 and TRBJ1-5): EPEVTQTPSHQVTQMGQEVILRCVPISNHLYFYWYRQILGQKVEFLVSFYNNEISEKSEIFDDQFSVERPDGSNFTLKIRSTKLEDSAMYFCASSERQTSGPQPQHFGDGTRLSIL.

This clonotype came up a few times. This chain uses TRBV7-9 with TRBJ2-7; D perhaps matches TRBD1 (5 bases). This CDR3 has 14 residues. The ends were cut back, 3 bases at V and 3 bases at J, with 12 bases in the middle. Germline V gives CDR1 SEHNR, CDR2 FQNEAQ (reference sequence). CDR3 DNA sequence: TGTGCCAGCAGCTTTGAAACAGGCCGCTACGAGCAGTACTTC. It codes for CASSFETGRYEQYF.

The V and J genes are TRBV29-1 and TRBJ2-4; D call uncertain. Germline V lookup: CDR1 SQVTM, CDR2 ANQGSEA. The CDR3 runs 14 residues. V was trimmed by 4 bases and J by 5 bases, leaving 15 bases between them. In nucleotides, the CDR3 is TGCAGCGTTGGAAGGGATGGCAACCAAAACATTCAGTACTTC. Protein sequence: CSVGRDGNQNIQYF.

The chain recombines TRBV18 with TRBJ2-5; D possibly corresponds to TRBD2 (6 bases). Trimming took 4 bases from V and 11 from J, leaving 20 bases between them. The CDR3 is 14 residues long. Per the germline V gene, CDR1 is KGHSH and CDR2 is LQKENI. The CDR3 DNA follows: TGTGCCAGCTCACGGGGACTGGACAACAATGAGCAGTACTTC. This codes for CASSRGLDNNEQYF.

CDR3 bases: TGTGCCAGCAGTTTAGCGCAGGGGGGCTATGGCTACACCTTC. Translated: CASSLAQGGYGYTF. V usage is TRBV12-3 or TRBV12-4 and J usage is TRBJ1-2, with TRBD1 matching over 7 bases. The CDR3 sequence is 14 residues long. Trimming at V came to 0 bases and at J to 4 bases, leaving 2 bases not matched to a gene.

The rearrangement uses TRBV18 and TRBJ2-1, with D possibly being TRBD2 (6 bases). V lost 6 bases and J 4 bases, leaving 13 bases between the germline ends. Germline values: CDR1 KGHSH, CDR2 LQKENI. There are 14 residues in the CDR3. DNA for the CDR3: TGTGCCAGCTCTAGGGACTCATATTACAATGAGCAGTTCTTC. Translating gives CASSRDSYYNEQFF.

This chain uses TRBV27 with TRBJ1-1; weak D call: TRBD1 (6 bases). The germline V gene encodes CDR1 MNHEY and CDR2 SMNVEV (reference sequence). V lost 5 bases, J lost 1 base, and 11 bases lay in between. CDR3 length: 14 amino acids. In nucleotides, the CDR3 is TGTGCCAGCAGTACAAGGACAGAGAACACTGAAGCTTTCTTT. Its translation: CASSTRTENTEAFF.

The V gene is TRBV6-6, the J gene TRBJ2-5; 10 bases line up with TRBD2. Trimming cost V 2 bases and J 2 bases; bases outside gene matches: 8. CDR3 size: 17 residues. Per germline, CDR1 MNHNY and CDR2 SVGAGI (reference sequence). This CDR3 is CASSYAFSGRRQETQYF. CDR3 coding DNA: TGTGCCAGCAGTTACGCCTTTAGCGGGAGGAGACAAGAGACCCAGTACTTC.

A few counts support this clonotype. The chain employs TRBV20-1 and TRBJ2-5; the match to TRBD1 covers 7 bases. Germline assignment: CDR1 DFQATT and CDR2 SNEGSKA (reference sequence). The V and J ends lost 3 bases and 7 bases, in that order; junction bases with no gene match: 11. The CDR3 covers 14 residues. In nucleotides, the CDR3 is TGCAGTGCTAGCGTGACAGGGAGTTCTGGGACCCAGTACTTC. Amino acids: CSASVTGSSGTQYF.

J is TRBJ1-5 and V is TRBV6-2 or TRBV6-3; D is perhaps TRBD1 (5 bases). Trimming pared 3 bases from V and 4 bases from J, leaving 16 bases between. Germline CDR1 and CDR2: MNHEY and SVGEGT. The CDR3 length is 16 residues. The CDR3 DNA follows: TGTGCCAGCAGTTATATCCTTCCGACAGAAAATCAGCCCCAGCATTTT. It yields the protein CASSYILPTENQPQHF.

Only a few counts were recorded for this clonotype. This chain connects TRBV7-3 to TRBJ1-1; maybe TRBD1 (5 bases). The CDR3 consists of 15 residues. Germline-derived CDR1 and CDR2 are SGHTA and FQGTGA. V lost 3 bases and J lost 0, with 11 bases in between. The DNA of the CDR3 is TGTGCCAGCAGCTTGCAAGGGACTCTGAACACTGAAGCTTTCTTT. It translates to CASSLQGTLNTEAFF. The entire variable domain, with the rest obtained from reference TRBV7-3 and TRBJ1-1, is as follows: GAGVSQTPSNKVTEKGKYVELRCDPISGHTALYWYRQSLGQGPEFLIYFQGTGAADDSGLPNDRFFAVRPEGSVSTLKIQRTERGDSAVYLCASSLQGTLNTEAFFGQGTRLTVV.

The chain couples TRBV19 to TRBJ2-1; tentatively, D is TRBD1 or TRBD2 (5 bases each). V shed 5 bases and J shed 4 bases, with 18 bases lying between them. Germline values: CDR1 LNHDA, CDR2 SQIVND (reference sequence). This CDR3 region has 16 residues. For the CDR3, the DNA is TGTGCCAGTAGTTACCAGGGAGCGACCTCATACAATGAGCAGTTCTTC. Encoded protein: CASSYQGATSYNEQFF.

The chain joins TRBV20-1 to TRBJ1-2; no clear D gene. There are 12 residues in the CDR3. Germline CDR1 DFQATT, CDR2 SNEGSKA (reference sequence). Trimming stripped 6 bases from V and 4 bases from J, with 12 bases between. The DNA for the CDR3 is TGCAGTGCCCGGCCCACTGGCTATGGCTACACCTTC. It codes for CSARPTGYGYTF.

The chain carries TRBV6-2 or TRBV6-3 and TRBJ2-7; 10 positions match TRBD2. Germline-derived CDR1 and CDR2 are MNHEY and SVGEGT. Germline trimming cut 7 bases from V and 2 bases from J; bases unmatched to any gene: 5. The CDR3 spans 14 residues. CDR3 coding DNA: TGTGCCAGCATGTTAGCGGGGGGCACCTACGAGCAGTACTTC. Amino acids: CASMLAGGTYEQYF.